Following are 26 T cell receptor beta chains from one sample sequenced in a study of molecular identifiers for immune sequencing clone quantification. Each CDR3 protein gets one entry after TCRdb re-called the PCR reads with MiXCR. The table lists under 650,000 distinct CDR3 sequences, roughly 21% of them singletons, with roughly 0.9% in the top ten. Sequenced material: naive CD8+ T cells from blood, with Jurkat cell RNA spiked in. Subset meaning: FACS-sorted CD8+CD4-CCR7+CD45RA+ naive T cells. These receptors were taken from a human donor in good health. Some libraries in this study had Jurkat cell RNA spiked in.

This clonotype appeared many times. The V gene is TRBV28, the J gene TRBJ2-7; the match to TRBD2 covers 7 bases. CDR1 and CDR2 from the germline V gene are MDHEN and SYDVKM. The CDR3 covers 14 residues. Trimming at V came to 6 bases and at J to 2 bases, leaving 7 bases not matched to a gene. The CDR3 sequence is CASRPWDYTYEQYF. The DNA for the CDR3 is TGTGCCAGCAGGCCCTGGGACTATACCTACGAGCAGTACTTC. The whole variable domain, filled in from reference TRBV28 and TRBJ2-7, reads DVKVTQSSRYLVKRTGEKVFLECVQDMDHENMFWYRQDPGLGLRLIYFSYDVKMKEKGDIPEGYSVSREKKERFSLILESASTNQTSMYLCASRPWDYTYEQYFGPGTRLTVT.

Note on this clonotype: A clone one base away is much larger, so this may be a read error. The CDR3 end shows no conserved phenylalanine or tryptophan, and so a read error is likely. The V gene is TRBV7-9, the J gene TRBJ2-1; TRBD2 aligns across 11 bases. The length of the CDR3 is 15 residues. The germline V gene encodes CDR1 SEHNR and CDR2 FQNEAQ (reference sequence). Germline trimming cut 5 bases from V and 8 bases from J; bases unmatched to any gene: 8. The CDR3 reads CASSLIAGGLDEQFL. The CDR3 DNA reads as TGTGCCAGCAGCCTGATAGCGGGGGGGCTGGATGAGCAGTTCCTC.

This clonotype has ten or more counts. The CDR3 DNA reads TGTGCCAGCAGCCGAGCAGGGGGCGCCGAGGAAAAACTGTTTTTT. It encodes CASSRAGGAEEKLFF. V gene TRBV5-4 combines with J gene TRBJ1-4; 8 bases agree with TRBD1. The V and J ends lost 4 bases and 8 bases, in that order; junction bases with no gene match: 10. CDR1 and CDR2 (germline): SGHNT, YYREEE (reference sequence). The CDR3 runs to 15 residues. Full variable domain (remainder filled in from reference TRBV5-4 and TRBJ1-4): ETGVTQSPTHLIKTRGQQVTLRCSSQSGHNTVSWYQQALGQGPQFIFQYYREEENGRGNFPPRFSGLQFPNYSSELNVNALELDDSALYLCASSRAGGAEEKLFFGSGTQLSVL.

Concerning this clonotype: Possible read error: a much larger clone is one base away. This chain links TRBV3-1 with TRBJ2-1; 8 nucleotides line up with TRBD2. CDR1 is LGHDT and CDR2 is YNNKEL in the germline V gene (reference sequence). The CDR3 covers 13 residues. The DNA of the CDR3 is TGTGCCGGCAGCCCCGGGACTAGCAATGAGCAGTTCTTC. Its protein is CAGSPGTSNEQFF.

The V call is TRBV6-2 or TRBV6-3, the J call TRBJ2-7, with D unresolved. The CDR3 spans 14 residues. V dropped 2 bases and J dropped 2 bases, with 10 bases sitting between them. Germline V gene lookup returns CDR1 MNHEY and CDR2 SVGEGT. CDR3 DNA: TGTGCCAGCAGTTACCGGACGGAAGCCTACGAGCAGTACTTC. This codes for CASSYRTEAYEQYF.

This clonotype came up many times. CDR3 sequence (DNA): TGTGCCAGCAGCGCAGAGGGTGGTCAAGAGACCCAGTACTTC. It encodes CASSAEGGQETQYF. The V and J genes are TRBV7-2 and TRBJ2-5; D might be TRBD2 (5 bases). This CDR3 spans 14 amino acids. Germline V CDR1 and CDR2: SGHTA, FQGNSA. V shed 5 bases and J shed 2 bases, with 12 bases lying between them.

This clonotype was seen repeatedly, ten times or more. The V and J genes are TRBV12-5 and TRBJ1-2, with 10 bases aligning to TRBD1. Trimming cost V 5 bases and J 4 bases; bases outside gene matches: 4. Germline loops: CDR1 LGHNT, CDR2 FRNRAP. This CDR3 has 14 residues. In DNA, the CDR3 is TGTGCTAGTGGTGGGACAGGGGCGGCCTATGGCTACACCTTC. It yields the protein CASGGTGAAYGYTF.

This clonotype has only a few counts. The chain links TRBV30 to TRBJ1-1; maybe TRBD1 (6 bases). The CDR3 is 14 amino acids. The germline V and J ends were trimmed by 6 bases and 4 bases, with 18 bases remaining between them. From germline, CDR1 is GTSNPN and CDR2 SVGIG (reference sequence). The CDR3 sequence: CACTLGGLVTEAFF. The DNA of the CDR3 is TGTGCCTGTACCCTTGGGGGGCTCGTCACTGAAGCTTTCTTT.

This clonotype was counted a few times. This chain links TRBV29-1 with TRBJ2-7; D unresolved. CDR1 is SQVTM, CDR2 ANQGSEA, per germline. The length of the CDR3 is 13 residues. The V end was cut by 6 bases, the J end by 2 bases, with 14 bases between. The CDR3 DNA reads as TGCAGCGTGGCTTTAACTGTTCCCTACGAGCAGTACTTC. Residues: CSVALTVPYEQYF.

This clonotype was recorded a few times. The chain couples TRBV15 to TRBJ1-5; D is uncertain. Per the germline V gene, CDR1 is LNHNV and CDR2 is YYDKDF (reference sequence). The CDR3 sequence is 14 residues long. The V end was cut by 1 base, the J end by 2 bases, with 6 bases between. In DNA, the CDR3 is TGTGCCACCAGCAGAGTGGGTGGCAATCAGCCCCAGCATTTT. Its protein is CATSRVGGNQPQHF.

This clonotype was picked up a small number of times. No conserved phenylalanine or tryptophan is present at the end of the CDR3, so a read error is the likely explanation. This rearrangement joins TRBV29-1 to TRBJ2-2, with no clear D. Germline-derived CDR1 and CDR2 are SQVTM and ANQGSEA. V was clipped by 3 bases and J by 7 bases, with 6 bases between them. The CDR3 is 11 amino acids. The CDR3 reads CSVEGNGELFL. The CDR3 coding sequence is TGCAGCGTTGAGGGCAACGGGGAGCTGTTTCTT.

This clonotype was seen a handful of times. The chain couples TRBV6-2 or TRBV6-3 to TRBJ1-6; maybe TRBD1 (5 bases). The V end lost 7 bases, the J end lost 6 bases, and 22 bases lay between the germline ends. This CDR3 spans 17 amino acids. CDR1 is MNHEY, CDR2 SVGEGT, per germline. Written as DNA, the CDR3 is TGTGCCAGCACTCGAGGTGGTAACCGGGACGGTAATTCACCCCTCCACTTT. Translated, it gives CASTRGGNRDGNSPLHF.

Details on this clonotype: This may stem from a read error, because a much larger clone lies one nucleotide away. The genes are TRBV19 and TRBJ2-3; possibly TRBD1 for D (6 bases). The V and J ends lost 4 bases and 5 bases respectively, with 16 bases between them. Per germline, CDR1 LNHDA and CDR2 SQIVND (reference sequence). The CDR3 loop spans 15 amino acids. The chain's CDR3 is CASSTRDTGQDTQYF. The CDR3 DNA reads TGTGCCAGTAGTACCCGGGACACAGGGCAAGATACGCAGTATTTT.

Turning to this clonotype: A much more abundant neighbour one base away suggests this may be a read error. V and J are TRBV7-9 and TRBJ1-2; the D is unclear. CDR3 length: 15 residues. Germline values: CDR1 SEHNR, CDR2 FQNEAQ (reference sequence). Trimming shortened V by 10 bases and J by 0 bases, and 18 bases separated the two germline ends. The CDR3 region is CAIDCSRTPNYGYTF. CDR3 bases: TGTGCCATCGACTGTAGCCGAACTCCTAACTATGGCTACACCTTC. Full variable domain (rest looked up from reference TRBV7-9 and TRBJ1-2): DTGVSQNPRHKITKRGQNVTFRCDPISEHNRLYWYRQTLGQGPEFLTYFQNEAQLEKSRLLSDRFSAERPKGSFSTLEIQRTEQGDSAMYLCAIDCSRTPNYGYTFGSGTRLTVV.

This clonotype was seen more than once but under ten times. V usage is TRBV14 and J usage is TRBJ2-7; 7 bases fit TRBD1. The V gene's germline CDR1 is SGHDN and CDR2 FVKESK. V was clipped by 0 bases and J by 2 bases; unmatched bases: 10. The CDR3 is 17 amino acids. CDR3 loop: CASSQDLSRTGAYEQYF. The CDR3 DNA reads TGTGCCAGCAGCCAAGACCTTTCCCGGACAGGCGCCTACGAGCAGTACTTC.

This clonotype has only one observation. A read error may explain this, as a much larger clone is one base away. The CDR3 loop is CASSQDQGATMGNAIYF. In DNA, the CDR3 is TGTGCCAGCAGCCAAGATCAGGGGGCTACGATGGGAAACGCCATATATTTT. This chain uses TRBV4-2 with TRBJ1-3; TRBD1 matches 8 bases. CDR1 LGHNA and CDR2 YNFKEQ come from the germline V gene. The CDR3 length is 17 residues.

Many counts were recorded for this clonotype. The rearrangement joins TRBV30 to TRBJ2-1; D is uncertain. The CDR3 extends over 12 amino acids. V was clipped by 1 base and J by 9 bases, with 10 bases between them. Per germline, CDR1 GTSNPN and CDR2 SVGIG (reference sequence). The CDR3 protein is CAWSAPPLEQFF. The DNA of the CDR3 is TGTGCCTGGAGTGCCCCCCCCCTTGAGCAGTTCTTC.

To note about this clonotype: A read error is possible here, since a much larger clone lies one base away. V usage is TRBV2 and J usage is TRBJ2-6; the D call may be TRBD1 or TRBD2 (5 bases each). The CDR3 is 17 amino acids. Germline CDR1 and CDR2: SNHLY and FYNNEI. CDR3 DNA sequence: TGTGTCAGCAGTGAAGCCGGGACCCTTGCCGGGGCCAACGTCCTGACTTTC. This sequence encodes CVSSEAGTLAGANVLTF.

This CDR3 is CASSIGGGPPGNTIYF. CDR3 sequence (DNA): TGTGCCAGTAGTATCGGGGGGGGGCCCCCTGGAAACACCATATATTTT. The gene calls are TRBV19 and TRBJ1-3, with TRBD1 as a possible D gene (6 bases). Germline lookup yields CDR1 LNHDA and CDR2 SQIVND (reference sequence). The CDR3 has 16 amino acids. Between the trimmed V and J ends, which lost 3 bases and 2 bases, there was a span of 14 bases.

This clonotype was found many times. The CDR3 sequence is CASSSILARTGQETQYF. The CDR3 DNA follows: TGTGCCAGCAGCTCCATCCTCGCCCGGACTGGGCAAGAGACCCAGTACTTC. The chain has TRBV7-9 and TRBJ2-5; D perhaps matches TRBD2 (5 bases). V was cut by 4 bases and J by 2 bases, with 20 bases left in between. Germline CDR1 is SEHNR and CDR2 is FQNEAQ (reference sequence). The CDR3 has 17 amino acids.

This clonotype has a single count. This may stem from a read error, because a much larger clone lies one nucleotide away. The genes are TRBV4-1 and TRBJ2-1; the match to TRBD1 covers 10 bases. From germline, CDR1 is MGHRA and CDR2 YSYEKL. The CDR3 is 15 amino acids. The CDR3 coding sequence is TGCGCCAGCAGCCGCCGGGACAGGGGCTTGGATGAGCGGTTCTTC. Protein: CASSRRDRGLDERFF.

This clonotype showed up just a few times. The V and J genes are TRBV5-6 and TRBJ1-4, with D maybe TRBD1 (5 bases). The germline CDR1 and CDR2 sequences are SGHDT and YYEEEE. Trimming pared 1 base from V and 6 bases from J, leaving 13 bases between. This CDR3 is built from 15 residues. In DNA form, the CDR3 reads TGTGCCAGCAGCTTGTGGGGCGGGTATTATGAAAAACTGTTTTTT. It is translated as CASSLWGGYYEKLFF.

This chain joins TRBV7-9 and TRBJ2-7; TRBD2 matches at 8 bases. The V gene's germline CDR1 is SEHNR and CDR2 FQNEAQ (reference sequence). CDR3 length: 15 amino acids. The V gene end was trimmed by 5 bases and the J gene end by 4 bases; junction bases not matched to a gene: 10. CDR3 region: CASSRSGGGAYEQYF. CDR3 bases: TGTGCCAGCAGCCGCTCGGGGGGGGGCGCATACGAGCAGTACTTC.

Ten or more counts support this clonotype. The chain combines TRBV3-1 with TRBJ2-7, with D possibly being TRBD1 (6 bases). With 5 bases removed from V and 0 bases from J, the gap between germline ends came to 11 bases. CDR3 length equals 14 residues. Germline CDR1 is LGHDT and CDR2 is YNNKEL (reference sequence). The CDR3 spells CASSEVDSSYEQYF. CDR3 in DNA: TGTGCCAGCAGCGAAGTGGACAGCTCCTACGAGCAGTACTTC.

Remarks on this clonotype: Sequence at one end of the junction differs from germline and may be a read error. The chain recombines TRBV5-1 with TRBJ2-7; D possibly corresponds to TRBD2 (6 bases). CDR3 size: 14 residues. CDR1 is SGHRS and CDR2 is YFSETQ in the germline V gene. CDR3 in amino acids: CASNLVREPSEQYF. CDR3 coding DNA: TGCGCCAGCAACTTGGTTCGGGAGCCTAGCGAGCAGTACTTC.

This clonotype was detected many times. CDR3 DNA sequence: TGTGCCAGCAGCGCGCCAACAGGGGTAGCCAAAAACATTCAGTACTTC. Translation: CASSAPTGVAKNIQYF. The chain joins TRBV7-9 to TRBJ2-4; 7 bases line up with TRBD1. The CDR3 covers 16 residues. Germline CDR1 SEHNR, CDR2 FQNEAQ (reference sequence). Trimming at V came to 5 bases and at J to 0 bases, leaving 7 bases not matched to a gene.